This TCR beta chain was retrieved from a study of T cell repertoires in cytomegalovirus infection. Study-level background: In the study, CMV epitopes included recently identified HLA-C-restricted and well-studied HLA-B-restricted ones.

MiXCR was run by TCRdb on the reads, yielding one entry per CDR3 protein. The repertoire holds some 480,000 distinct CDR3 sequences, with roughly a third as singletons. From germline, CDR1 is SGHNT and CDR2 YENEEA. The CDR3 runs 13 residues. Trimming took 5 bases from V and 4 from J, leaving 11 bases between them. This clonotype was found a few times. The antigen is not known. The sequences come from cultured PBMCs, collected from culture after CMV antigen stimulation. This sequence originates from a human donor in good health (CMV status not recorded). Some clones in this sample may be carry-over from other donors' samples. The rearrangement links TRBV11-3 to TRBJ2-5; D remains ambiguous. CDR3 DNA: TGTGCCAGCAGCCTACTAAACGGAGAGACCCAGTACTTC. It encodes CASSLLNGETQYF.